This TCR beta chain comes out of a study of monozygotic twins with inflammatory bowel disease. Study-wide points: There were differing immunosuppressive treatments, which may have added variability to patient repertoires. The study found lower TCRbeta diversity (inverse Simpson) in IBD patients than in healthy co-twins. No difference was seen in repertoire similarity between concordant and discordant twins, possibly from limited power.

On this clonotype: No antigen is known for it.

For each CDR3 protein, TCRdb gives one entry from its re-call of the 5' RACE reads, without DNA. The table lists more than 350,000 distinct CDR3 sequences. Germline loops: CDR1 SGHTA, CDR2 FQGTGA. The CDR3 is 16 amino acids. Blood, 2 to 2.5 ml, was drawn per donor. J is TRBJ2-3 and V is TRBV7-3; checking the TCRdb D call of TRBD1 is not possible without DNA. The receptor's source is a human donor with ulcerative colitis or Crohn's disease, or a healthy co-twin of an affected twin (not recorded which). Material for sequencing was blood. The CDR3 protein is CASSLFPGAGTDTQYF.